Presented here are 30 T cell receptor beta chains from one specimen sequenced in a study of metastatic and nonmetastatic thyroid tumors. MiXCR re-clonotyped the PCR reads for TCRdb. This sample yields nearly 35,000 clones, of which roughly a sixth are seen a single time; 6.5% to 8.5% belongs to the top ten. Each patient went into thyroid surgery without having received any treatment. The sequencing input was blood. These receptors all stem from a female donor with papillary thyroid cancer or a benign thyroid nodule (not recorded which). Some clones in this sample may be carry-over from other donors' samples.

This clone was seen at least ten times. The chain has TRBV11-2 and TRBJ1-1; D ambiguous. The V gene's germline CDR1 is SGHAT and CDR2 FQNNGV. Between the trimmed V and J ends, which lost 5 bases and 5 bases, there was a span of 15 bases. The CDR3 has 14 amino acids. The CDR3 DNA reads TGTGCCAGCAGCGTCTTAACTGTGGGGACTGAAGCTTTCTTT. As protein: CASSVLTVGTEAFF.

The rearrangement uses TRBV5-4 and TRBJ2-2; 7 bases align to TRBD2. Per germline, CDR1 SGHNT and CDR2 YYREEE (reference sequence). The CDR3 sequence is 17 residues long. Unmatched junction bases numbered 8, after V lost 0 bases and J lost 3 bases. The CDR3 reads CASSLAHWGRDTGELFF. For the CDR3, the DNA is TGTGCCAGCAGCTTGGCACATTGGGGGAGGGACACCGGGGAGCTGTTTTTT.

The chain employs TRBV5-1 and TRBJ1-2, with a tentative D call TRBD1 (6 bases). The V and J ends lost 4 bases and 4 bases respectively, with 17 bases between them. Germline CDR1 reads SGHRS; CDR2 reads YFSETQ. CDR3 size: 15 residues. The CDR3 sequence is CASSPLPEDSYGYTF. The DNA for the CDR3 is TGCGCCAGCAGCCCACTACCGGAGGACAGCTATGGCTACACCTTC.

This clone was counted many times. This sequence joins TRBV4-1 and TRBJ1-1; D is uncertain. The length of the CDR3 is 13 residues. V lost 0 bases to trimming and J lost 7 bases, with 9 bases between them. The V gene's germline CDR1 is MGHRA and CDR2 YSYEKL. CDR3: CASSQENVGEAFF. CDR3 DNA: TGCGCCAGCAGCCAAGAGAACGTAGGTGAAGCTTTCTTT.

Concerning this clone: A read error may produce the germline difference seen at one junction end. This rearrangement joins TRBV5-1 to TRBJ2-3; no reliable D call. Germline lookup yields CDR1 SGHRS and CDR2 YFSETQ. The CDR3 contains 16 residues. CDR3 in amino acids: CASSLEQLVSTDMQYF. The CDR3 DNA sequence: TGCGCCAGCAGCTTGGAACAGTTGGTCAGCACAGATATGCAGTATTTT.

In regard to this clone: This may stem from a read error, because a much larger clone lies one nucleotide away. V usage is TRBV7-6 and J usage is TRBJ1-1; D is perhaps TRBD1 (5 bases). The CDR3 runs to 14 residues. The germline gives CDR1 SGHVS, CDR2 FNYEAQ. V was pared by 5 bases and J by 6 bases, with 16 bases between. The CDR3 DNA reads as TGTGCCAGCAGCCGATCTGGGGGTTCCTCTGAAGCTTTCTTT. Amino acids: CASSRSGGSSEAFF.

This clone was found many times. The chain employs TRBV20-1 and TRBJ2-3, with D unclear. V lost 4 bases and J 4 bases, leaving 18 bases between the germline ends. The CDR3 has 15 residues. Germline CDR1 and CDR2: DFQATT and SNEGSKA (reference sequence). The CDR3, as DNA: TGCAGTGCTACACCAACTCGGACCTCGTCAGATACGCAGTATTTT. Its protein is CSATPTRTSSDTQYF.

For this clone: This sequence may be a read error, since a much larger clone differs from it by one base. This chain joins TRBV25-1 and TRBJ2-5, with 8 bases aligning to TRBD1. This CDR3 contains 15 residues. J was trimmed by 7 bases and V by 4 bases; bases with no gene match: 11. Germline CDR1 and CDR2: MGHDK and SYGVNS. The CDR3 is CASSVSDRAARTQYF. In DNA form, the CDR3 reads TGTGCCAGCAGTGTCTCGGACAGGGCCGCACGGACCCAGTACTTC.

This clone was counted ten times or more. The J gene is TRBJ1-4, the V gene TRBV4-3, with TRBD1 as a possible D gene (6 bases). CDR3 length: 16 residues. Germline loops: CDR1 LGHNA, CDR2 YSLEER. The V gene lost 2 bases and the J gene lost 8 bases, with 18 bases spanning the gap. In DNA form, the CDR3 reads TGCGCCAGCAGCCAATACAACAGGGTCCGTGGGGAAAAACTGTTTTTT. This translates into CASSQYNRVRGEKLFF.

The gene calls are TRBV5-5 and TRBJ2-2; tentative D call: TRBD2 (6 bases). The CDR3 runs to 15 residues. Germline V CDR1 and CDR2: SGHKS, YYEKEE (reference sequence). Trimming shortened V by 2 bases and J by 4 bases, and 12 bases separated the two germline ends. The CDR3 coding sequence is TGTGCCAGCAGCTTCCTGGGCGGGGTCACCGGGGAGCTGTTTTTT. Translated, it gives CASSFLGGVTGELFF. Full variable domain (missing parts from reference TRBV5-5 and TRBJ2-2): DAGVTQSPTHLIKTRGQQVTLRCSPISGHKSVSWYQQVLGQGPQFIFQYYEKEERGRGNFPDRFSARQFPNYSSELNVNALLLGDSALYLCASSFLGGVTGELFFGEGSRLTVL.

V is TRBV27 and J is TRBJ2-3; D gene ambiguous. This CDR3 has 14 amino acids. The ends were cut back, 7 bases at V and 5 bases at J, with 16 bases in the middle. CDR1 and CDR2 (germline): MNHEY, SMNVEV (reference sequence). CDR3 loop: CASIKTPGRDTQYF. DNA of the CDR3: TGTGCCAGCATAAAGACCCCCGGGCGAGATACGCAGTATTTT.

The chain is built from TRBV11-2 and TRBJ2-1; TRBD1 aligns across 9 bases. CDR1 is SGHAT, CDR2 FQNNGV, per germline. Trimming cost V 2 bases and J 9 bases; bases outside gene matches: 8. This CDR3 spans 15 amino acids. For the CDR3, the DNA is TGTGCCAGCAGCTTACGGGGACAGGGAAGGACTGAGCAGTTCTTC. Its translation is CASSLRGQGRTEQFF.

This clone was recorded a few times. At one of its ends the junction is not consistent with the germline gene, which may arise from a read error. This chain joins TRBV30 and TRBJ1-4, with a tentative D call TRBD1 (5 bases). The CDR3 consists of 16 residues. Germline values: CDR1 GTSNPN, CDR2 SVGIG (reference sequence). The CDR3 protein is CAWSFGIDSQPEKLFF. CDR3 sequence (DNA): TGTGCCTGGAGTTTCGGCATTGACAGCCAACCGGAAAAGCTGTTTTTT.

By sample fraction, this clone is medium-sized (0.01 to 0.1%). The chain employs TRBV12-3 or TRBV12-4 and TRBJ2-7; D perhaps matches TRBD1 (5 bases). The ends were cut back, 1 base at V and 3 bases at J, with 10 bases in the middle. The CDR3 sequence is 14 residues long. The CDR3 coding sequence is TGTGCCAGCAGTTTAGTTGGTGACAGCTACGAGCAGTACTTC. Its protein is CASSLVGDSYEQYF.

This clone was recorded at least ten times. V usage is TRBV6-2 or TRBV6-3 and J usage is TRBJ1-5; maybe TRBD1 (5 bases). The germline CDR1 and CDR2 sequences are MNHEY and SVGEGT. The CDR3 runs to 14 residues. V was cut by 4 bases and J by 10 bases, with 17 bases left in between. CDR3 coding DNA: TGTGCCAGCAGTTTGTCGGCGGGGCGAGAACCCCAGCATTTT. Residues: CASSLSAGREPQHF.

In its sample, this clone was seen many times. The gene calls are TRBV30 and TRBJ1-1; D call uncertain. Trimming left V 3 bases short and J 2 bases short, with 4 bases between. This CDR3 comprises 11 residues. Per the germline V gene, CDR1 is GTSNPN and CDR2 is SVGIG (reference sequence). Here the CDR3 DNA reads TGTGCCTGGAGGGTAAACACTGAAGCTTTCTTT. It is translated as CAWRVNTEAFF.

This clone has a count of ten or more. The CDR3 protein is CSAVGPVQETQYF. Written as DNA, the CDR3 is TGCAGTGCTGTAGGGCCTGTCCAAGAGACCCAGTACTTC. The chain uses TRBV20-1 and TRBJ2-5, with D hard to call. This CDR3 region has 13 residues. V was cut by 5 bases and J by 1 base, with 11 bases left in between. The V gene's germline CDR1 is DFQATT and CDR2 SNEGSKA (reference sequence).

The J gene is TRBJ2-7, the V gene TRBV12-3 or TRBV12-4; 11 positions agree with TRBD1. CDR3 size: 14 residues. Trimming at V came to 5 bases and at J to 6 bases, leaving 6 bases not matched to a gene. Here the CDR3 reads CASSPEDRGREQYF. CDR3 in DNA: TGTGCCAGCAGTCCAGAGGACAGGGGGCGCGAGCAGTACTTC.

This clone was seen many times. Other DNA sequences in this specimen translate into the identical CDR3. The rearrangement uses TRBV15 and TRBJ1-4, with 8 bases lining up with TRBD1. J lost 6 bases, V lost 6 bases, and 6 bases had no gene match. Germline lookup yields CDR1 LNHNV and CDR2 YYDKDF (reference sequence). The CDR3 has 14 residues. CDR3 region: CATSKDRGDEKLFF. The CDR3 bases are TGTGCCACCAGTAAAGACAGGGGTGATGAAAAACTGTTTTTT.

This clone has ten or more counts. The rearrangement uses TRBV13 and TRBJ2-1; perhaps TRBD2 as D (6 bases). Germline V CDR1 and CDR2: PRHDT, FYEKMQ (reference sequence). The CDR3 loop spans 21 amino acids. V lost 0 bases, J lost 0 bases, and 24 bases lay in between. Here the CDR3 reads CASSLGPGPSLADISYNEQFF. The CDR3 nucleotides are TGTGCCAGCAGCTTAGGCCCAGGGCCCTCCTTAGCGGATATCTCCTACAATGAGCAGTTCTTC.

Worth noting for this clone: A junction end diverges from the germline sequence, so it may reflect a read error. Other DNA sequences in the sample encode the same CDR3. This chain joins TRBV28 and TRBJ1-2; TRBD1 agrees at 12 bases. The length of the CDR3 is 15 residues. From germline, CDR1 is MDHEN and CDR2 SYDVKM. CDR3 DNA sequence: TGCGCTAGCAGCGTGGGACAGGGGGCGCGGTATGGCTACACCTTC. Amino acids: CASSVGQGARYGYTF.

In this sample, this clone turned up a few times. V and J are TRBV12-3 or TRBV12-4 and TRBJ2-5; possible D gene TRBD2, 5 bases. The CDR3 extends over 15 amino acids. Trimming took 7 bases from V and 5 from J, leaving 20 bases between them. CDR3 DNA: TGTGCCAGCACCACGGGAAGCGGCGGTCTTGAGACCCAGTACTTC. Translation: CASTTGSGGLETQYF.

This clone was found once. The V and J genes are TRBV20-1 and TRBJ2-1; 9 positions agree with TRBD2. J lost 5 bases, V lost 5 bases, and 7 bases had no gene match. Germline CDR1 reads DFQATT; CDR2 reads SNEGSKA (reference sequence). The CDR3 spans 14 residues. The CDR3 coding sequence is TGCAGTGCTCCTCAGGGACTAGCCAACAATGAGCAGTTCTTC. This sequence encodes CSAPQGLANNEQFF.

Notes on this clone: Just one base apart from a much larger clone, this may be a read error. The chain joins TRBV29-1 to TRBJ1-1; D is undetermined. V lost 4 bases and J 8 bases, leaving 20 bases between the germline ends. Germline values: CDR1 SQVTM, CDR2 ANQGSEA. CDR3 length: 14 residues. The CDR3 spells CSVVHGAHGTEAFF. The CDR3 DNA reads TGCAGCGTTGTGCACGGCGCACATGGCACCGAAGCTTTCTTT.

The table lists this clone with a few counts. The rearrangement links TRBV6-2 or TRBV6-3 to TRBJ1-4; 7 bases map to TRBD1. In germline, CDR1 is MNHEY, CDR2 SVGEGT. The CDR3 extends over 18 amino acids. The ends lost 7 bases at V and 0 bases at J; junction bases unmatched: 14. The CDR3 DNA reads TGTGCCAGCACCCCCGGGACAGCTTCCCATGCAACTAATGAAAAACTGTTTTTT. It translates to CASTPGTASHATNEKLFF.

This clone has ten or more counts. The rearrangement uses TRBV7-9 and TRBJ1-1, with 9 nucleotides matching TRBD1. The V gene end was trimmed by 5 bases and the J gene end by 1 base; junction bases not matched to a gene: 2. The V gene's germline CDR1 is SEHNR and CDR2 FQNEAQ (reference sequence). The CDR3 runs to 14 residues. CDR3 bases: TGTGCCAGCAGCCCGGGACAGGGGAACACTGAAGCTTTCTTT. This sequence encodes CASSPGQGNTEAFF.

This clone has at least ten counts. The genes are TRBV7-2 and TRBJ2-1; 7 nucleotides align to TRBD1. The CDR3 is 12 amino acids. The germline V gene has CDR1 SGHTA and CDR2 FQGNSA. With 5 bases clipped from V and 12 bases from J, the junction kept 7 bases outside the gene matches. In nucleotides, the CDR3 is TGTGCCAGCAGCACATACAGGGGTTCGCAGTTCTTC. Translating it yields CASSTYRGSQFF.

This clone was recorded many times. This chain connects TRBV20-1 to TRBJ2-2, with 8 bases matching TRBD1. Trimming cost V 1 base and J 2 bases; bases outside gene matches: 6. The germline gives CDR1 DFQATT, CDR2 SNEGSKA (reference sequence). The CDR3 contains 16 residues. The CDR3 spells CSARGPTGANTGELFF. DNA of the CDR3: TGCAGTGCTAGAGGCCCGACAGGGGCTAACACCGGGGAGCTGTTTTTT.

This clone was recorded a few times. The rearrangement uses TRBV12-3 or TRBV12-4 and TRBJ2-5; 12 nucleotides match TRBD1. There are 14 residues in the CDR3. V was pared by 7 bases and J by 1 base, with 1 base of the junction left unmatched. The CDR3 DNA reads TGTGCCAGCATGGGACAGGGGGCCCAAGAGACCCAGTACTTC. Protein product: CASMGQGAQETQYF.

This clone was seen ten or more times. The J gene is TRBJ2-7, the V gene TRBV30; unclear D gene. CDR1 and CDR2 (germline): GTSNPN, SVGIG (reference sequence). V lost 2 bases to trimming and J lost 2 bases, with 7 bases between them. CDR3 length: 12 residues. CDR3 region: CAWSHGPYEQYF. CDR3 nucleotides: TGTGCCTGGAGTCACGGGCCCTACGAGCAGTACTTC.